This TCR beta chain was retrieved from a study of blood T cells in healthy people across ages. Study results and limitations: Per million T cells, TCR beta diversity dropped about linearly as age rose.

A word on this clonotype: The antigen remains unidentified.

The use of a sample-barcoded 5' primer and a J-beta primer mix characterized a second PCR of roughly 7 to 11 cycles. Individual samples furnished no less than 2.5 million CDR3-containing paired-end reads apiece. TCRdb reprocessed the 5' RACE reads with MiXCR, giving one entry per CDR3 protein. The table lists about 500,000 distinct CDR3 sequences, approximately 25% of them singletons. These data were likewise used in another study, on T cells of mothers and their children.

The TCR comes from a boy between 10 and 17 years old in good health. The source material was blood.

The CDR3 protein is CASSQIGHAAYEQYF. For the CDR3, the DNA is TGTGCCAGCAGCCAGATCGGACATGCTGCCTACGAGCAGTACTTC. This sequence joins TRBV7-9 and TRBJ2-7; D perhaps matches TRBD1 (5 bases). Trimming cost V 5 bases and J 2 bases, with 16 bases left between them. CDR3 length equals 15 residues. Germline assignment: CDR1 SEHNR and CDR2 FQNEAQ (reference sequence).